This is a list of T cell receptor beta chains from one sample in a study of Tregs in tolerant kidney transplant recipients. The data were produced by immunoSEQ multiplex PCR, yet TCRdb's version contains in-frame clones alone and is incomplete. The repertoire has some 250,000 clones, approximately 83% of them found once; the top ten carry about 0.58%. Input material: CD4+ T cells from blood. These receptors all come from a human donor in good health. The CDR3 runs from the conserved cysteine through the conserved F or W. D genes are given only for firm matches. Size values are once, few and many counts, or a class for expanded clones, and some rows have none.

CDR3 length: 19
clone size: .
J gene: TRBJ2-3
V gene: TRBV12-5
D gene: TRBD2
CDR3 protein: CASGLVPDGRGGTTDTQYF
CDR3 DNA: TGTGCTAGTGGTTTGGTCCCCGATGGGCGGGGGGGGACCACAGATACGCAGTATTTT

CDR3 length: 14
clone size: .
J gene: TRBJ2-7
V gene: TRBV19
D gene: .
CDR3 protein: CASSIGRGAYEQYF
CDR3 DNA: TGTGCCAGTAGTATAGGTAGAGGTGCCTACGAGCAGTACTTC

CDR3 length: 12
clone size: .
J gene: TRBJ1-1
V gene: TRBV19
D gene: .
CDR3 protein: CASSSGNTEAFF
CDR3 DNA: TGTGCCAGTAGTTCAGGGAACACTGAAGCTTTCTTT

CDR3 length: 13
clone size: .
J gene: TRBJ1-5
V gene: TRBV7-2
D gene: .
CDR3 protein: CASSPGPSEAQHF
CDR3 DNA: TGTGCCAGCAGCCCGGGCCCGTCTGAGGCCCAGCATTTT

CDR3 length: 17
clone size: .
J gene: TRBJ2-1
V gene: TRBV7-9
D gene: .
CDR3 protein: CASSPVIAEPSYNEQFF
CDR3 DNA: TGTGCCAGCAGCCCCGTCATAGCGGAGCCCTCCTACAATGAGCAGTTCTTC

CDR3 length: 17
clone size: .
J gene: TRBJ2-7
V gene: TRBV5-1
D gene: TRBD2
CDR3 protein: CASRRASGSSEGYEQYF
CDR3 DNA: TGCGCCAGCCGCCGGGCTAGCGGGAGTTCTGAGGGCTACGAGCAGTACTTC

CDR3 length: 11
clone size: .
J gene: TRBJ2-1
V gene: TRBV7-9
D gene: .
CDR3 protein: CASSSRQKGFF
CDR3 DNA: TGTGCCAGCAGCAGTAGACAAAAGGGGTTCTTC

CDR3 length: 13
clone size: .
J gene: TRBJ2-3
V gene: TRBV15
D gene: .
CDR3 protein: CATSSFVVDTQYF
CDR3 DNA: TGTGCCACCAGCAGCTTTGTTGTAGATACGCAGTATTTT

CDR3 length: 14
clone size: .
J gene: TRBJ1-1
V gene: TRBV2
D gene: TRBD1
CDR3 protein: CASSETGLDTEAFF
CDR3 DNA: TGTGCCAGCAGCGAGACAGGGCTCGACACTGAAGCTTTCTTT

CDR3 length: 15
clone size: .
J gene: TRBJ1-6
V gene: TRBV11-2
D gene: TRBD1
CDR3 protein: CASSARQGANSPLHF
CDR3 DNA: TGTGCCAGCAGCGCACGACAGGGAGCCAATTCACCCCTCCACTTT

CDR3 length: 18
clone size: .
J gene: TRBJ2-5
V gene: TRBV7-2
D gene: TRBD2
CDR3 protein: CASSLDGVLSGRGETQYF
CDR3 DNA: TGTGCCAGCAGCTTAGATGGGGTGTTGAGCGGGAGGGGGGAGACCCAGTACTTC

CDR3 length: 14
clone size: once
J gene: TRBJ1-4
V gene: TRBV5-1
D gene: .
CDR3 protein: CASSFGGDDEKLFF
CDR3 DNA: TGCGCCAGCAGCTTCGGGGGAGATGATGAAAAACTGTTTTTT

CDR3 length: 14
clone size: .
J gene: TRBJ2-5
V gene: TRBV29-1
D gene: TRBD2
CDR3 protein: CSVETSGRGETQYF
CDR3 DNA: TGCAGCGTTGAGACTAGCGGGAGAGGGGAGACCCAGTACTTC